Sequencing of this TCR beta chain was carried out in a study of shared clonotypes between healthy human individuals. Study-wide context: The cohort had two women and a few men, ages 18 to 49.

This CDR3 has 14 residues. Trimming removed 5 bases from V and 7 bases from J, with 15 bases in between. Germline-derived CDR1 and CDR2 are MDHEN and SYDVKM. In the original workflow: Sequence data from immunoSEQ were junction-only and lacked quality scores; consequently, filtering differed. Sequenced by immunoSEQ multiplex PCR; TCRdb stores in-frame clones only, minus some. Clone size and V and J calls were adopted from that table, with D and trimming inferred from the DNA. The sample comprises more than 2,000,000 clones, 90% to 95% of which are singletons, and under 0.45% rests with the top ten. None of the donors, who were healthy HIV-negative adults, had recently had acute infections or vaccinations. CD4+ cells were split into CD45RA+ naive and CD45RA-negative memory subsets.

The specimen was naive CD4+ T cells from PBMCs. Subset in this sample: CD45RA+ positively selected. The source of this sequence is a young man in good health. Some clones in this sample may be carry-over from other donors' samples. This chain uses TRBV28 with TRBJ2-1; tentatively, D is TRBD1 (5 bases). CDR3 sequence (DNA): TGTGCCAGCAGTCTCCGGGCAGGGATAAATGAGCAGTTCTTC. Residues: CASSLRAGINEQFF.